Given below is one T cell receptor beta chain in context. This CDR3 region has 17 residues. V was pared by 2 bases and J by 1 base, with 11 bases of the junction left unmatched. The V gene's germline CDR1 is LGHNA and CDR2 YSLEER. These data are taken from a study of OX40 agonist ivuxolimab in advanced cancers. At the level of the study: Partial responses were achieved by three patients: one hepatocellular carcinoma, two cutaneous melanoma.

Produced via immunoSEQ multiplex PCR; TCRdb's table is partial and in-frame only. Of roughly 60,000 clones listed, roughly nine tenths are singletons. The sequenced sample was CD4+ or CD8+ T cells sorted from blood, obtained in a trial of the OX40 agonist ivuxolimab. The receptor was derived from an adult with an advanced solid tumor such as melanoma, head and neck, liver or kidney cancer. The rearrangement links TRBV4-3 to TRBJ2-7, with 7 bases identical to TRBD2. The chain's CDR3 is CASSQILGERDSYEQYF. The CDR3 nucleotides are TGCGCCAGCAGCCAAATTCTCGGGGAGCGGGATTCCTACGAGCAGTACTTC.